The 6 T cell receptor beta chains below all came from one sample that was sequenced in a study of T cell clonality in common variable immunodeficiency. Study-level findings and limits: Fewer deletions and N-nucleotide insertions were reportedly seen in common variable immunodeficiency TCR beta sequences.

The antigens these receptors bind are not known. Sequencing was performed with immunoSEQ multiplex PCR; in TCRdb, only in-frame clones are kept and a portion is missing. Singletons are absent from the sample, which has approximately 14,000 clones. Sequencing input: peripheral blood mononuclear cells. The origin of the receptors is a human donor with common variable immunodeficiency.

This clone was found a few times. One end of the junction fails to match germline, which may point to a read error. Coverage ceases 3 residues before the CDR3 finishes, and the germline J gene fills in the end. The chain couples TRBV7-7 to TRBJ2-6; tentatively, D is TRBD1 (6 bases). The germline V gene has CDR1 SSHAT and CDR2 FNYEAQ (reference sequence). The CDR3 loop spans 14 amino acids. The part of the CDR3 DNA that was read is TGTGCTAGCAGCCCAGGGGATGGGGCCAACGTC. This encodes CASSPGDGANV. The whole CDR3 reads CASSPGDGANVLTF.

By share, this clone counts as medium-sized. The read stops 3 residues short of the end of the CDR3; the missing end is completed from the germline J gene. The chain recombines TRBV3-1 (or the pseudogene TRBV3-2) with TRBJ1-2, with a weak D call TRBD1 (5 bases). CDR3 length: 14 amino acids. The germline CDR1 and CDR2 sequences are LGHDT and YNNKEL (reference sequence). CDR3 amino acids: CASSQDWRGWGYTF. Incomplete CDR3 DNA: TGTGCCAGCAGCCAAGATTGGAGGGGTTGGGGC.

Comment on this clone: The sequenced fragment ends 3 residues before the CDR3 boundary, so the rest is inferred from the germline J gene. This chain connects TRBV7-8 to TRBJ2-5; D is perhaps TRBD1 (5 bases). This CDR3 is 13 amino acids long. CDR1 and CDR2 from the germline V gene are SGHVS and FQNEAQ. Trimming cost V 8 bases and J 2 bases, with 12 bases left between them. Partial CDR3 DNA: TGTGCCAGCGTACGACAGAGACAAGAGACC. This codes for CASVRQRQET. The whole CDR3 protein is CASVRQRQETQYF. Full variable domain (outside the CDR3, taken from reference TRBV7-8 and TRBJ2-5): GAGVSQSPRYKVAKRGQDVALRCDPISGHVSLFWYQQALGQGPEFLTYFQNEAQLDKSGLPSDRFFAERPEGSVSTLKIQRTQQEDSAVYLCASVRQRQETQYFGPGTRLLVL.

This clone has only a few counts. The CDR3 end falls 3 residues outside the read, so it is completed with the germline J gene. This sequence joins TRBV20-1 and TRBJ2-5, with 9 bases identical to TRBD2. Germline V gives CDR1 DFQATT, CDR2 SNEGSKA (reference sequence). This CDR3 region has 12 residues. With 5 bases clipped from V and 4 bases from J, the junction kept 2 bases outside the gene matches. CDR3 region: CSALTSGETQYF. The sequenced part of the CDR3 DNA is TGCAGTGCTCTGACTAGCGGAGAGACC.

Notes on this clone: The read ends 3 residues before the CDR3 terminus; that terminus is restored from the germline J gene. The rearrangement links TRBV5-5 to TRBJ2-7, with D unclear. V lost 4 bases and J 6 bases, leaving 14 bases between the germline ends. Germline-derived CDR1 and CDR2 are SGHKS and YYEKEE (reference sequence). CDR3 length equals 13 residues. The part of the CDR3 DNA that was read is TGTGCCAGCAGCATCACCGATACCGGCGAG. This codes for CASSITDTGE. In full, the CDR3 reads CASSITDTGEQYF.

In its sample, this clone was seen many times. The read ends 3 residues shy of where the CDR3 ends; the end is completed using the germline J gene. The chain employs TRBV30 and TRBJ1-4, with 9 bases aligning to TRBD1. Germline CDR1 GTSNPN, CDR2 SVGIG (reference sequence). CDR3 length: 15 amino acids. The ends lost 2 bases at V and 2 bases at J; junction bases unmatched: 3. CDR3 DNA (partial): TGTGCCTGGAGTTTCGGGACAGGGACTAATGAAAAA. Protein product: CAWSFGTGTNEK. From start to end, the CDR3 is CAWSFGTGTNEKLFF.